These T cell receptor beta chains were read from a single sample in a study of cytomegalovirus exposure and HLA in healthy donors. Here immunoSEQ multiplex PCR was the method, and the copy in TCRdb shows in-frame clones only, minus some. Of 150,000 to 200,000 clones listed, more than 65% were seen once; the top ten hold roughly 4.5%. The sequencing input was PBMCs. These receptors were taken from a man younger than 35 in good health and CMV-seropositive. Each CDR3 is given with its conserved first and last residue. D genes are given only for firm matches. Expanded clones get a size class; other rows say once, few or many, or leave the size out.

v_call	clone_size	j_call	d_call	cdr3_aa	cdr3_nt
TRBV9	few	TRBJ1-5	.	CASSVATDQPQHF	TGTGCCAGCAGCGTAGCTACGGATCAGCCCCAGCATTTT
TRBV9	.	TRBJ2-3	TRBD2	CASSPTSGTSTDTQYF	TGTGCCAGCAGCCCGACTAGCGGAACTAGCACAGATACGCAGTATTTT
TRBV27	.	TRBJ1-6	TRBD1	CASSRQGAASPLHF	TGTGCCAGCAGCCGACAGGGGGCAGCATCACCCCTCCACTTT
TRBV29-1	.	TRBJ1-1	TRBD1	CSVERAQTGTEAFF	TGCAGCGTTGAAAGAGCCCAGACAGGGACTGAAGCTTTCTTT
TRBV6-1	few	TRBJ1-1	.	CASRMGGGTEAFF	TGTGCCAGCAGGATGGGGGGGGGCACTGAAGCTTTCTTT
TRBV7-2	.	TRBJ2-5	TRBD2	CASSPPSGGVRETQYF	TGTGCCAGCAGCCCCCCTAGCGGGGGGGTTCGAGAGACCCAGTACTTC
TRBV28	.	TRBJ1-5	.	CASSRQDLDNQPQHF	TGTGCCAGCAGTCGACAGGATTTAGACAATCAGCCCCAGCATTTT
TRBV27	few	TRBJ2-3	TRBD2	CASARDYNSDTQYF	TGTGCCAGCGCCCGGGACTACAACTCAGATACGCAGTATTTT
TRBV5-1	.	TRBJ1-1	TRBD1	CASSLQGAGAEAFF	TGCGCCAGCAGCTTACAGGGGGCTGGAGCTGAAGCTTTCTTT
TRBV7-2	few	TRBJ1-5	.	CASSPGGFSDQPQHF	TGTGCCAGCAGCCCGGGGGGGTTTTCGGACCAGCCCCAGCATTTT
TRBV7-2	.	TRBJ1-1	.	CASSPRGGQNTEAFF	TGTGCCAGCAGCCCCCGGGGAGGCCAGAACACTGAAGCTTTCTTT
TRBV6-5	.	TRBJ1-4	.	CASSYSGGTNEKLFF	TGTGCCAGCAGTTACTCAGGGGGAACTAATGAAAAACTGTTTTTT
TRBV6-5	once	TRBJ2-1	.	CASSYVVGSRTNEQFF	TGTGCCAGCAGTTACGTCGTAGGGAGTCGGACGAATGAGCAGTTCTTC
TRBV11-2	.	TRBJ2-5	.	CASGHYRAIGETQYF	TGTGCCAGCGGCCATTACAGGGCGATAGGGGAGACCCAGTACTTC
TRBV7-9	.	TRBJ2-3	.	CASSPSGISTDTQYF	TGTGCCAGCAGCCCCTCCGGGATAAGCACAGATACGCAGTATTTT
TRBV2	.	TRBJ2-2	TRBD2	CASSSGRPNTGELFF	TGTGCCAGCAGTAGCGGGAGACCAAACACCGGGGAGCTGTTTTTT
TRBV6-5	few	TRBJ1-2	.	CASTRGQKFYGYTF	TGTGCCAGCACCCGAGGACAGAAATTCTATGGCTACACCTTC
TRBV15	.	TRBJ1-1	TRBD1	CATSPTTGTGGTEAFF	TGTGCCACCAGCCCCACAACCGGGACAGGGGGCACTGAAGCTTTCTTT
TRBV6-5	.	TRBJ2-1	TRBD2	CASSESSGVIEQFF	TGTGCCAGCAGTGAATCTAGCGGAGTCATAGAGCAGTTCTTC
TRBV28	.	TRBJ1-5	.	CASTLAGQSDQPQHF	TGTGCCAGCACCCTAGCCGGACAGAGCGATCAGCCCCAGCATTTT
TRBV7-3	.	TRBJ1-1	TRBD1	CASSWGASGTGGSEAFF	TGTGCCAGCAGCTGGGGGGCCTCCGGGACAGGGGGTTCTGAAGCTTTCTTT
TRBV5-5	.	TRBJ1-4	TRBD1	CASSLPGGEKLFF	TGTGCCAGCAGCCTCCCAGGGGGGGAAAAACTGTTTTTT
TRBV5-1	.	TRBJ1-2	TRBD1	CASRSDRAGYGYTF	TGCGCCAGCAGATCGGACAGGGCCGGCTATGGCTACACCTTC
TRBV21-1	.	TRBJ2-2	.	CASSRRLAGFPGELFF	TGTGCCAGCAGCAGACGACTAGCGGGATTCCCCGGGGAGCTGTTTTTT
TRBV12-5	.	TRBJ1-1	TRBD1	CASGLKPGQSIEAFF	TGTGCTAGTGGTCTAAAGCCGGGACAGAGCATTGAAGCTTTCTTT
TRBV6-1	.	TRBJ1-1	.	CASSEASRNTEAFF	TGTGCCAGCAGTGAAGCGAGTAGGAACACTGAAGCTTTCTTT
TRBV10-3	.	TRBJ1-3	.	CAISREGDTIYF	TGTGCCATCAGCAGGGAAGGGGACACCATATATTTT
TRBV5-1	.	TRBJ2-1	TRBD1	CASSFGQESYNEQFF	TGCGCCAGCAGTTTCGGACAGGAATCCTACAATGAGCAGTTCTTC
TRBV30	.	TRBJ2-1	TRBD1	CALHRTGEFRSYNEQFF	TGTGCCTTGCACCGGACAGGGGAGTTTAGGTCCTACAATGAGCAGTTCTTC
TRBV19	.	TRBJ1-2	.	CASRETGALTNYGYTF	TGTGCCAGTAGGGAGACAGGTGCCCTTACTAACTATGGCTACACCTTC
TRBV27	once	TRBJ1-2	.	CASSLSSANYGYTF	TGTGCCAGCAGTTTATCGTCAGCTAACTATGGCTACACCTTC
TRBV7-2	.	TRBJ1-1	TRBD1	CASSLVTGMNTEAFF	TGTGCCAGCAGCTTAGTGACAGGGATGAACACTGAAGCTTTCTTT
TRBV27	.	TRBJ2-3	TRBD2	CASSFLAGATDTQYF	TGTGCCAGCAGTTTCCTAGCGGGGGCCACAGATACGCAGTATTTT
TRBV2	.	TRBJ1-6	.	CASNPRELNSPLHF	TGTGCCAGCAACCCTCGGGAACTTAATTCACCCCTCCACTTT
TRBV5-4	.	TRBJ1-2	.	CASSLGDQVLSF	TGTGCCAGCAGCTTGGGTGACCAGGTGTTATCCTTC
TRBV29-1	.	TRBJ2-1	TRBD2	CSVEVTSGGLGNEQFF	TGCAGCGTTGAAGTGACTAGCGGGGGGCTCGGCAATGAGCAGTTCTTC
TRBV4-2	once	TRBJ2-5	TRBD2	CASSQDSAGINRETQYF	TGTGCCAGCAGCCAAGATTCAGCGGGAATAAACCGGGAGACCCAGTACTTC
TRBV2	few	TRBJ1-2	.	CASSEGSGRFYTF	TGTGCCAGCAGTGAAGGTTCAGGGCGGTTCTACACCTTC
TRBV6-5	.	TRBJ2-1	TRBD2	CASSQSSGVYNEQFF	TGTGCCAGCAGTCAATCTAGCGGGGTTTACAATGAGCAGTTCTTC
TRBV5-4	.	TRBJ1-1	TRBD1	CASSKPTGVGQRGTEAFF	TGTGCCAGCAGCAAACCTACCGGAGTGGGACAGCGAGGGACTGAAGCTTTCTTT
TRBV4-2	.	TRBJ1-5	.	CASSQGDFNNQPQHF	TGTGCCAGCAGCCAAGGGGACTTTAACAATCAGCCCCAGCATTTT
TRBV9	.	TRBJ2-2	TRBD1	CASSRQGVEDTGELFF	TGTGCCAGCAGCCGACAGGGTGTGGAGGACACCGGGGAGCTGTTTTTT
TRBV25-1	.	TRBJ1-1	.	CASMGGNTEAFF	TGTGCCAGCATGGGAGGAAACACTGAAGCTTTCTTT
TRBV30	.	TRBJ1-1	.	CAWSWGGTTEAFF	TGTGCCTGGAGTTGGGGCGGGACTACGGAAGCTTTCTTT
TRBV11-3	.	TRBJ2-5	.	CASSLAGKGTQYF	TGTGCCAGCAGCTTGGCGGGGAAAGGGACCCAGTACTTC
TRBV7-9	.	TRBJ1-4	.	CASSFGRLDKDNEKLFF	TGTGCCAGCAGCTTTGGCCGCTTGGACAAGGATAATGAAAAACTGTTTTTT
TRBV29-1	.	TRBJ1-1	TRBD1	CGVAGQGATEAFF	TGCGGCGTTGCGGGACAGGGGGCCACTGAAGCTTTCTTT
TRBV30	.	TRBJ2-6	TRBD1	CAWSGGTGDSGANVLTF	TGTGCCTGGAGTGGGGGGACAGGGGATTCTGGGGCCAACGTCCTGACTTTC
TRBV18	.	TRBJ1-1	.	CASSPQAGETEAFF	TGTGCCAGCTCACCGCAGGCAGGGGAAACTGAAGCTTTCTTT
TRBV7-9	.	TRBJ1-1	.	CASSLGRVGHTEAFF	TGTGCCAGCAGCTTAGGCAGGGTCGGGCACACTGAAGCTTTCTTT
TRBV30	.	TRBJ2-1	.	CAWSYTGGPSYNEQFF	TGTGCCTGGAGTTATACGGGGGGCCCTTCCTACAATGAGCAGTTCTTC
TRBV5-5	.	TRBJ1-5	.	CASSLVDSQPQHF	TGTGCCAGCAGCTTGGTGGACAGTCAGCCCCAGCATTTT
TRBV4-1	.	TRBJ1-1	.	CASSQGRDPRDTEAFF	TGCGCCAGCAGCCAAGGCCGAGACCCGAGGGACACTGAAGCTTTCTTT
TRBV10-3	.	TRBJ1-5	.	CAISEGQGYQPQHF	TGTGCCATCAGTGAGGGGCAGGGGTATCAGCCCCAGCATTTT
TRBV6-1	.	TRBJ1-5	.	CASRRGMAQPQHF	TGTGCCAGCAGAAGGGGGATGGCACAGCCCCAGCATTTT
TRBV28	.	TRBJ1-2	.	CASRQGYGYTF	TGTGCCAGCAGACAGGGCTATGGCTACACCTTC
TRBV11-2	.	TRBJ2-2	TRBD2	CASSLAAGGGRAGELFF	TGTGCCAGCAGCTTAGCGGCGGGGGGTGGTCGGGCCGGGGAGCTGTTTTTT
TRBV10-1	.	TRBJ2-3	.	CASNGNGQTDTQYF	TGCGCCAGCAACGGGAACGGTCAGACAGATACGCAGTATTTT